This section outlines one TCR beta chain sequence together with its context. What it recognizes is unknown. After removal of 11 bases from V and 4 bases from J, the junction contained 11 bases not matched to a gene. Germline loops: CDR1 WNHNN, CDR2 SYGVQD (reference sequence). CDR3 length: 14 residues. The data originate from a study of graft-versus-host responses after intestinal transplantation. About the research overall: Tacrolimus and steroids were given for about three years to all recipients after anti-thymocyte globulin induction.

TCRdb's table, derived via immunoSEQ multiplex PCR, lists solely in-frame clones and lacks some. The profile shows some 100,000 clones, just under 95% of them singletons. The sequencing here drew on unstimulated CD8+ T cells sorted from spleen or lymph node cells, taken before transplant. J is TRBJ2-3 and V is TRBV10-1, with 8 bases aligning to TRBD1. The TCR comes from a human donor who was the organ donor for an intestinal transplant. This CDR3 is CAPEGTGFSDTQYF. As DNA, the CDR3 is TGCGCCCCCGAGGGGACAGGCTTCTCAGATACGCAGTATTTT.